Below are 18 T cell receptor beta chains sequenced from a single sample in a study of shared clonotypes between healthy human individuals. Profiled with immunoSEQ multiplex PCR; TCRdb holds only in-frame clones, not every one. The data show some 240,000 clones, with approximately 65% seen just once and over 8.5% held by the top ten. What was sequenced was memory CD4+ T cells sorted from blood. Subset given: CD45RA-negative fraction. The receptors originated from a man aged 25-45 years in good health.

This chain uses TRBV5-4 with TRBJ2-3, with D unresolved. The CDR3 length is 14 residues. In germline, CDR1 is SGHNT, CDR2 YYREEE (reference sequence). V was cut by 10 bases and J by 2 bases, with 17 bases left in between. The CDR3 sequence is CAAMSIGFTDTQYF. DNA for the CDR3: TGTGCCGCCATGTCCATTGGGTTCACAGATACGCAGTATTTT.

The CDR3 DNA reads as TGTGCCAGCAGAACGAGGGAGACCCAGTACTTC. Translation gives CASRTRETQYF. The chain recombines TRBV6-6 with TRBJ2-5; D is undetermined. The germline CDR1 and CDR2 sequences are MNHNY and SVGAGI (reference sequence). The ends were cut back, 6 bases at V and 5 bases at J, with 7 bases in the middle. This CDR3 is 11 amino acids long.

This chain uses TRBV6-6 with TRBJ2-1; D unresolved. CDR1 is MNHNY, CDR2 SVGAGI, per germline (reference sequence). The CDR3 sequence is 11 residues long. Trimming pared 5 bases from V and 11 bases from J, leaving 10 bases between. Written as DNA, the CDR3 is TGTGCCAGCAGTAGCAAAGGCAAGCAGTTCTTC. It specifies CASSSKGKQFF.

The chain joins TRBV7-9 to TRBJ2-5; tentatively, D is TRBD2 (6 bases). V gave up 4 bases and J gave up 5 bases, with 14 bases separating them. CDR3 length equals 14 residues. From germline, CDR1 is SEHNR and CDR2 FQNEAQ (reference sequence). The CDR3 bases are TGTGCCAGCAGCTCCGGCGGGATTGGGGAGACCCAGTACTTC. Its protein product is CASSSGGIGETQYF.

This clone showed up many times. This chain joins TRBV19 and TRBJ2-7; no firm D call. The CDR3 covers 13 residues. V was pared by 2 bases and J by 0 bases, with 5 bases between. CDR1 LNHDA and CDR2 SQIVND come from the germline V gene (reference sequence). In nucleotides, the CDR3 is TGTGCCAGTAGTATACAGCGCTCCTACGAGCAGTACTTC. This gives the protein CASSIQRSYEQYF.

The chain has TRBV18 and TRBJ1-4, with D possibly TRBD1 on 6 matching bases. Per germline, CDR1 KGHSH and CDR2 LQKENI. This CDR3 has 14 residues. Trimming stripped 6 bases from V and 0 bases from J, with 8 bases between. CDR3: CASSGQPTNEKLFF. For the CDR3, the DNA is TGTGCCAGCTCTGGACAGCCAACTAATGAAAAACTGTTTTTT. Filled out from reference TRBV18 and TRBJ1-4, the complete variable domain reads NAGVMQNPRHLVRRRGQEARLRCSPMKGHSHVYWYRQLPEEGLKFMVYLQKENIIDESGMPKERFSAEFPKEGPSILRIQQVVRGDSAAYFCASSGQPTNEKLFFGSGTQLSVL.

The chain combines TRBV7-6 with TRBJ2-7; perhaps TRBD2 as D (5 bases). The CDR3 sequence is 13 residues long. V lost 5 bases, J lost 3 bases, and 11 bases lay in between. The germline V gene has CDR1 SGHVS and CDR2 FNYEAQ. CDR3 residues: CASSLGVFYEQYF. The CDR3 nucleotides read TGTGCCAGCAGCCTCGGGGTTTTCTACGAGCAGTACTTC.

The chain links TRBV6-5 to TRBJ2-7; tentatively, D is TRBD1 (5 bases). V lost 2 bases and J 2 bases, leaving 10 bases between the germline ends. This CDR3 has 14 amino acids. CDR1 is MNHEY, CDR2 SVGAGI, per germline. The CDR3 bases are TGTGCCAGCAGTTACGCTCCGACAGCCTACGAGCAGTACTTC. This gives the protein CASSYAPTAYEQYF.

This clone turned up a few times. The V call is TRBV2, the J call TRBJ2-1; 12 bases line up with TRBD2. With V trimmed by 6 bases and J by 6 bases, 6 bases remained unmatched. The length of the CDR3 is 15 residues. Germline V gives CDR1 SNHLY, CDR2 FYNNEI. CDR3 residues: CASSPTSGSINEQFF. The CDR3 DNA reads as TGTGCCAGCAGCCCGACTAGCGGGAGTATCAATGAGCAGTTCTTC.

The chain uses TRBV6-6 and TRBJ1-1; unclear D gene. CDR1 MNHNY and CDR2 SVGAGI come from the germline V gene (reference sequence). The CDR3 totals 14 residues. V gave up 8 bases and J gave up 1 base, with 14 bases separating them. The CDR3 bases are TGTGCCAGCCCCCCCCGGGCCTCGAACACTGAAGCTTTCTTT. Its translation: CASPPRASNTEAFF.

This chain joins TRBV14 and TRBJ2-1; 7 nucleotides line up with TRBD1. The CDR3 covers 16 residues. CDR1 and CDR2 from the germline V gene are SGHDN and FVKESK. V gave up 2 bases and J gave up 4 bases; unmatched junction bases: 8. CDR3 sequence: CASSQLTGAFYNEQFF. As DNA, the CDR3 is TGTGCCAGCAGCCAATTAACAGGGGCGTTTTACAATGAGCAGTTCTTC.

J is TRBJ2-7 and V is TRBV10-3; D is possibly TRBD1 (5 bases). The CDR3 spans 13 residues. V lost 3 bases and J lost 6, with 12 bases in between. CDR1 is ENHRY and CDR2 is SYGVKD in the germline V gene. The CDR3 DNA follows: TGTGCCATCAGTGAAGTGGGTAGGGGCGAGCAGTACTTC. As protein: CAISEVGRGEQYF.

There are many counts of this clone. The CDR3, as DNA: TGTGCCAGCAGTTTCAATCAGGTTGGCAATGAGCAGTTCTTC. Translated, it gives CASSFNQVGNEQFF. The V and J genes are TRBV2 and TRBJ2-1; D remains ambiguous. From germline, CDR1 is SNHLY and CDR2 FYNNEI. With 5 bases removed from V and 6 bases from J, the gap between germline ends came to 14 bases. The CDR3 runs to 14 residues.

This clone was recorded once. The V call is TRBV6-5, the J call TRBJ2-1; 12 nucleotides line up with TRBD2. V was pared by 2 bases and J by 6 bases, with 5 bases of the junction left unmatched. CDR1 is MNHEY and CDR2 is SVGAGI in the germline V gene. The CDR3 runs 16 residues. The CDR3 bases are TGTGCCAGCAGTTACCCCTCTAGCGGGAGGGCCAATGAGCAGTTCTTC. This codes for CASSYPSSGRANEQFF.

The J gene is TRBJ2-1, the V gene TRBV28; unclear D gene. The CDR3 consists of 17 residues. V lost 1 base to trimming and J lost 1 base, with 14 bases between them. Germline loops: CDR1 MDHEN, CDR2 SYDVKM. Here the CDR3 reads CASSLYYGMSSYNEQFF. The CDR3 nucleotides are TGTGCCAGCAGTTTATATTACGGCATGTCATCCTACAATGAGCAGTTCTTC.

Here the CDR3 DNA reads TGTGCCAGCAGTGGGACAGGTGGCTTTGGGGCCAACGTCCTGACTTTC. Translated, it gives CASSGTGGFGANVLTF. This chain links TRBV25-1 with TRBJ2-6; 7 bases are a match to TRBD1. Germline CDR1 reads MGHDK; CDR2 reads SYGVNS. With V trimmed by 4 bases and J by 3 bases, 6 bases remained unmatched. The CDR3 is 16 amino acids.

This clone appeared once. V is TRBV9 and J is TRBJ1-2; a possible D gene is TRBD1 (5 bases). Germline V gives CDR1 SGDLS, CDR2 YYNGEE. This CDR3 region has 15 residues. The V end was cut by 2 bases, the J end by 4 bases, with 15 bases between. As DNA, the CDR3 is TGTGCCAGCAGCGTGGACAATTCCGGGCGCTATGGCTACACCTTC. Encoded protein: CASSVDNSGRYGYTF.

This clone was counted a few times. CDR3 sequence reads: CASSNAQENEQYF. DNA for the CDR3: TGCGCCAGCAGCAATGCACAAGAGAACGAGCAGTACTTC. The rearrangement links TRBV5-1 to TRBJ2-7; D is undetermined. The length of the CDR3 is 13 residues. V lost 4 bases and J lost 5, with 13 bases in between. Germline loops: CDR1 SGHRS, CDR2 YFSETQ.